Listed here are 15 T cell receptor beta chains from one sample, sequenced in a study of technical replicates of blood from a handful of donors. Sequencing used immunoSEQ multiplex PCR; TCRdb keeps in-frame clones, though not all of them. The table shows 87,000 or so clones, with roughly 94% occurring only once. Sequencing was performed on T cells isolated from PBMCs. The source is a human donor in good health.

V gene TRBV7-3 combines with J gene TRBJ2-6; TRBD1 matches at 10 bases. Per germline, CDR1 SGHTA and CDR2 FQGTGA. The CDR3 sequence is 18 residues long. V was clipped by 5 bases and J by 0 bases; unmatched bases: 7. CDR3 amino acids: CASSGRDRGFSGANVLTF. As DNA, the CDR3 is TGTGCCAGCAGCGGGAGGGACAGGGGATTCTCTGGGGCCAACGTCCTGACTTTC. Based on the CDR3 plus reference TRBV7-3 and TRBJ2-6, the full variable domain is GAGVSQTPSNKVTEKGKYVELRCDPISGHTALYWYRQSLGQGPEFLIYFQGTGAADDSGLPNDRFFAVRPEGSVSTLKIQRTERGDSAVYLCASSGRDRGFSGANVLTFGAGSRLTVL.

The rearrangement uses TRBV21-1 and TRBJ2-7; the table's TRBD2 call for D was not verified on the DNA. TRBV21-1 is tagged as a pseudogene. The CDR3 has 17 residues. CDR3 coding DNA: TGTGCCAGCAGCAAATCCGATAGTGAGTTTCGTTCCTACGAGCAGTACTTC. Translating it yields CASSKSDSEFRSYEQYF.

This clone was seen once. For the CDR3, the DNA is TGTGCCAGCAGATCAGGACAGGGTAGTGCTGAAGCTTTCTTT. It specifies CASRSGQGSAEAFF. V usage is TRBV6-6 and J usage is TRBJ1-1; 8 bases are shared with TRBD1. The V segment lost 6 bases and the J segment 6 bases; nucleotides outside the gene matches: 9. Germline CDR1 reads MNHNY; CDR2 reads SVGAGI (reference sequence). The CDR3 is made up of 14 amino acids.

The chain recombines TRBV28 with TRBJ2-3, with 9 bases fitting TRBD2. The CDR3 extends over 17 amino acids. CDR1 and CDR2 from the germline V gene are MDHEN and SYDVKM. With V trimmed by 4 bases and J by 3 bases, 11 bases remained unmatched. The CDR3 coding sequence is TGTGCCAGCAGTTGTGAGGGACTAGCAAAAAGGACAGATACGCAGTATTTT. Protein sequence: CASSCEGLAKRTDTQYF. The whole variable domain, remainder taken from reference TRBV28 and TRBJ2-3, is DVKVTQSSRYLVKRTGEKVFLECVQDMDHENMFWYRQDPGLGLRLIYFSYDVKMKEKGDIPEGYSVSREKKERFSLILESASTNQTSMYLCASSCEGLAKRTDTQYFGPGTRLTVL.

This clone was observed a single time. V usage is TRBV27 and J usage is TRBJ1-5; D unresolved. CDR1 is MNHEY, CDR2 SMNVEV, per germline (reference sequence). V gave up 0 bases and J gave up 0 bases, with 6 bases separating them. The CDR3 loop spans 15 amino acids. The CDR3 spells CASSLSVNSNQPQHF. The CDR3, as DNA: TGTGCCAGCAGTTTATCTGTTAATAGCAATCAGCCCCAGCATTTT.

This chain links TRBV30 with TRBJ2-1; tentative D call: TRBD2 (5 bases). The CDR3 runs 15 residues. V gave up 0 bases and J gave up 2 bases, with 11 bases separating them. CDR1 is GTSNPN and CDR2 is SVGIG in the germline V gene (reference sequence). In nucleotides, the CDR3 is TGTGCCTGGAGTGTCCGGCGGGTTGCCTACAATGAGCAGTTCTTC. Amino acids: CAWSVRRVAYNEQFF.

The rearrangement joins TRBV28 to TRBJ1-2; D is ambiguous. Germline CDR1 and CDR2: MDHEN and SYDVKM. The CDR3 runs 13 residues. V was cut by 6 bases and J by 4 bases, with 12 bases left in between. CDR3: CASRSADSYGYTF. The CDR3 region has the DNA TGTGCCAGCAGATCCGCAGATTCCTATGGCTACACCTTC.

The chain links TRBV10-3 to TRBJ2-5; 8 bases map to TRBD1. Looked up from germline, CDR1 is ENHRY and CDR2 is SYGVKD. The CDR3 consists of 13 residues. J gave up 5 bases and V 6 bases, and 5 bases lay outside the gene matches. CDR3 region: CAIRTGVRETQYF. The CDR3 DNA reads as TGTGCCATCAGGACAGGGGTGAGGGAGACCCAGTACTTC.

The chain links TRBV30 to TRBJ1-4, with a weak D call TRBD1 (5 bases). V lost 2 bases to trimming and J lost 12 bases, with 13 bases between them. CDR3 length: 12 residues. The V gene's germline CDR1 is GTSNPN and CDR2 SVGIG (reference sequence). CDR3 nucleotide sequence: TGTGCCTGGAGTACCACAGGAGGGGAACTGTTTTTT. The encoded protein is CAWSTTGGELFF.

The chain employs TRBV2 and TRBJ2-1; perhaps TRBD2 as D (5 bases). The CDR3 is 13 residues long. The V gene lost 3 bases and the J gene lost 3 bases, with 6 bases spanning the gap. Germline loops: CDR1 SNHLY, CDR2 FYNNEI. The CDR3 DNA follows: TGTGCCAGCAGTGACCGGGGCTACAATGAGCAGTTCTTC. Protein sequence: CASSDRGYNEQFF.

This rearrangement joins TRBV15 to TRBJ2-5, with 10 nucleotides matching TRBD2. The V segment lost 11 bases and the J segment 3 bases; nucleotides outside the gene matches: 6. Germline loops: CDR1 LNHNV, CDR2 YYDKDF (reference sequence). The CDR3 consists of 13 residues. The CDR3: CAVAGGLKETQYF. The DNA for the CDR3 is TGTGCCGTAGCGGGAGGACTGAAAGAGACCCAGTACTTC.

V usage is TRBV6-5 and J usage is TRBJ2-7; TRBD1 might be the D (5 bases). V lost 8 bases and J 1 base, leaving 6 bases between the germline ends. From germline, CDR1 is MNHEY and CDR2 SVGAGI. This CDR3 comprises 11 residues. CDR3 sequence reads: CASRQSYEQYF. The CDR3 coding sequence is TGTGCCAGCCGACAGTCCTACGAGCAGTACTTC.

V is TRBV4-1 and J is TRBJ1-1; 7 bases are shared with TRBD1. CDR1 and CDR2 (germline): MGHRA, YSYEKL. V gave up 4 bases and J gave up 4 bases; unmatched junction bases: 6. The CDR3 is 14 residues long. The CDR3 DNA reads as TGCGCCAGCAGCCCCCGCGCAGGGGGCACTGAAGCTTTCTTT. Translating gives CASSPRAGGTEAFF.

CDR3 nucleotide sequence: TGTGCCAGCAGCTTAGCGGGAGGCCATAACACAGATACGCAGTATTTT. Its translation is CASSLAGGHNTDTQYF. This chain connects TRBV7-2 to TRBJ2-3, with D perhaps TRBD2 (6 bases). This CDR3 has 16 amino acids. Per germline, CDR1 SGHTA and CDR2 FQGNSA. V was shortened by 0 bases and J by 2 bases, with 12 bases between the two germline ends.

The chain employs TRBV10-1 and TRBJ2-2; TRBD2 matches at 9 bases. There are 15 residues in the CDR3. J was trimmed by 3 bases and V by 8 bases; bases with no gene match: 7. Looked up from germline, CDR1 is WNHNN and CDR2 is SYGVQD (reference sequence). CDR3 loop: CASGTRLADTGELFF. Here the CDR3 DNA reads TGCGCCAGCGGGACTAGACTAGCGGACACCGGGGAGCTGTTTTTT.